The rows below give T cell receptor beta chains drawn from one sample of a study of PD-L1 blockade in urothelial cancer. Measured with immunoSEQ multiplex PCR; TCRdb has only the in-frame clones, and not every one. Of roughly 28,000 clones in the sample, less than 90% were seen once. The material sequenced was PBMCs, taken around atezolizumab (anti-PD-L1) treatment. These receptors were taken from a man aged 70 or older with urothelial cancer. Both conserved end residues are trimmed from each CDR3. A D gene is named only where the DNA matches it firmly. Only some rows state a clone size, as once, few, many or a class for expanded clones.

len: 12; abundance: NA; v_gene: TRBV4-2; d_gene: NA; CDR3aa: ASSSSAGNTEAF
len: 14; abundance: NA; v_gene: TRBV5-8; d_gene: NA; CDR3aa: ASSAGQISSYNEQF
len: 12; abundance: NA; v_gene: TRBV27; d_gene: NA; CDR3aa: ASSLSRVGNIQY
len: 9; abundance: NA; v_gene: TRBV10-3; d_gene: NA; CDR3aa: AIRVGDEQF
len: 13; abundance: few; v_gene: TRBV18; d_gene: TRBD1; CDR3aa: ASSPDRGRKNEQF
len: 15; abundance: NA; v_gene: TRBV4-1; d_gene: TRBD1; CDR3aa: ASSQVPGQGSGNTIY
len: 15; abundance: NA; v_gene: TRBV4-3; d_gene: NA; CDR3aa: ASSQNHYDRLNQPQH
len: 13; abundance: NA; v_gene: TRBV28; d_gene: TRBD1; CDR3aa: ASSQQGASSYEQY
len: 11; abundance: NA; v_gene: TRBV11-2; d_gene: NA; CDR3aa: ASSLDSRGGYT
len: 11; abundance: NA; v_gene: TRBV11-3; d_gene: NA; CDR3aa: ASSQSRAGELF
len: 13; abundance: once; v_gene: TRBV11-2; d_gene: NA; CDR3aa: ASSLARGGVETQY
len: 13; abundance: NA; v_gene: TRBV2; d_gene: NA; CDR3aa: ASSAVAPGSSPLH
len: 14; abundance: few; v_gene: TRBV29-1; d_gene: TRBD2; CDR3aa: SAPGGNRMHTGELF
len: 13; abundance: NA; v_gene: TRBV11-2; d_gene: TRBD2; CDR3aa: ASSWSGLLTDTQY
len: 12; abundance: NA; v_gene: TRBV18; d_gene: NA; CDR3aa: ASSPEGRSYEQY
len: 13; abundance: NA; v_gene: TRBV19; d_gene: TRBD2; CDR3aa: ASRLGTSGAYIQY
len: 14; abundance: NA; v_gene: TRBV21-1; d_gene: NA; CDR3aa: ASSKDSGTANTEAF
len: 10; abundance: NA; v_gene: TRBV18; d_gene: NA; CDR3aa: ASSGGKETQY
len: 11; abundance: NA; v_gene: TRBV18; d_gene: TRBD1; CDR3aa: ASSRDTGDEQF
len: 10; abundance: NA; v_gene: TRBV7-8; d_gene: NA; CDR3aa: ASSLAANEQF
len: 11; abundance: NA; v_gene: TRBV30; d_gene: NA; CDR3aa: AWSVLRAGELF
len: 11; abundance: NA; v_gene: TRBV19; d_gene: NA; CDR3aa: ASSDTGLTEAF
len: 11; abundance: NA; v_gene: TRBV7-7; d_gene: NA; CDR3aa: ASGPGGGEKLF
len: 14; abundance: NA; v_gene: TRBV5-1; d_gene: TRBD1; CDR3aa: ASSPNGQGRQEKLF
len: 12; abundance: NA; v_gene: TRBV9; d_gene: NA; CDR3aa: ASSAGSVWDEQY
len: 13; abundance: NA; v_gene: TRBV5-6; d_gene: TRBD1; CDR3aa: ASSLWGQGIYGYT
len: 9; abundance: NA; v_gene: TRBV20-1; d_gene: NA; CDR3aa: TLGHHNEQF
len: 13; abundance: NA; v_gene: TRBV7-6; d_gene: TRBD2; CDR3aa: ASSSSGGSTDTQY
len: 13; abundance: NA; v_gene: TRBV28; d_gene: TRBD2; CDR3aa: ASPPSGRPIDTQY
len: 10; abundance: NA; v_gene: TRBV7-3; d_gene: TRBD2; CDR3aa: ASGRGFNEQF
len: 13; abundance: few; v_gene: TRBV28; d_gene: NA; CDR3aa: ASSSGTTVRYEQY
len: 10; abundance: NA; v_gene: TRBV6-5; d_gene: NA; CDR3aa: ASSRRGDTQY
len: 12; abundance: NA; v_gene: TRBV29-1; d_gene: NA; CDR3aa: SVEEGASYNEQF
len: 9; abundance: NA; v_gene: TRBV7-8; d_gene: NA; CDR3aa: ASSPSGEQF
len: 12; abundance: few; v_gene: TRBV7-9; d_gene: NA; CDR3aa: ASSLAQVNTEAF
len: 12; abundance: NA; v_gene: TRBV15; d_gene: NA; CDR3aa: ATSRSPGTGELF
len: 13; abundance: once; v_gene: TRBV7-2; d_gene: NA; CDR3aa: ASSLTGGRGDTQY
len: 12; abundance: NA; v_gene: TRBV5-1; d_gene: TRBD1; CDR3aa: ASSPGDRGYEQY
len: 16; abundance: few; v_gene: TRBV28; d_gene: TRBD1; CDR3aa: ASSRGQGAGYRNQPQH
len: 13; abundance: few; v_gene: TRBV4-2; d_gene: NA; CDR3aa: ASSLPSRGGTEAF
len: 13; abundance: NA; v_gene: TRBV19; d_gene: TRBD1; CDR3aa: ASSIKTGSNQKLF
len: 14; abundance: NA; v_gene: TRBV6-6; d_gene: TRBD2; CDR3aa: ASSYAPGLAGDEQF
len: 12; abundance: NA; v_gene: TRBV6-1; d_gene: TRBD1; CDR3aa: ASSQDRVSYEQY
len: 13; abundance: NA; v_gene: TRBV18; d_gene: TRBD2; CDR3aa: ASSPSLAEYNEQF
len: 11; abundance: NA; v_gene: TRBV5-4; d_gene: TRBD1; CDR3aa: ASSLLDRGVRT
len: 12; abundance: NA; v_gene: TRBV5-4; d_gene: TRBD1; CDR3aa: ASSSDRGRTEAF
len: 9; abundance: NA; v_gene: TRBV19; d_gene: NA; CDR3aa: ASSVTTGAF
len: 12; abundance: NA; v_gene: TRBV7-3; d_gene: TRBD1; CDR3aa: ASSKGQDGDTQY
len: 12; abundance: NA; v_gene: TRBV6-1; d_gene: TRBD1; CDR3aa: ASRAGGRTDTQY
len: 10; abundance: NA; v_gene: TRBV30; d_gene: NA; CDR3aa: AWSIQDQPQH
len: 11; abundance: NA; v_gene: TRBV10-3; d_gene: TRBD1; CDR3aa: AISTGGQETQY
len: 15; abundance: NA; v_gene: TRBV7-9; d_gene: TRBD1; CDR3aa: ASSLVELTGGADGYT
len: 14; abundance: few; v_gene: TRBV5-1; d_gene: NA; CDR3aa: ASSLAGKQVTGELF
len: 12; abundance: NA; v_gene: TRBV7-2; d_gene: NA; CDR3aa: ASSVDSGQETQY
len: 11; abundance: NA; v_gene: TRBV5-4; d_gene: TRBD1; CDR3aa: ASSFDRGIEQY
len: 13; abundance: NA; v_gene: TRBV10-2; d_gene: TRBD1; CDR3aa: ASSRTGGAGYGYT